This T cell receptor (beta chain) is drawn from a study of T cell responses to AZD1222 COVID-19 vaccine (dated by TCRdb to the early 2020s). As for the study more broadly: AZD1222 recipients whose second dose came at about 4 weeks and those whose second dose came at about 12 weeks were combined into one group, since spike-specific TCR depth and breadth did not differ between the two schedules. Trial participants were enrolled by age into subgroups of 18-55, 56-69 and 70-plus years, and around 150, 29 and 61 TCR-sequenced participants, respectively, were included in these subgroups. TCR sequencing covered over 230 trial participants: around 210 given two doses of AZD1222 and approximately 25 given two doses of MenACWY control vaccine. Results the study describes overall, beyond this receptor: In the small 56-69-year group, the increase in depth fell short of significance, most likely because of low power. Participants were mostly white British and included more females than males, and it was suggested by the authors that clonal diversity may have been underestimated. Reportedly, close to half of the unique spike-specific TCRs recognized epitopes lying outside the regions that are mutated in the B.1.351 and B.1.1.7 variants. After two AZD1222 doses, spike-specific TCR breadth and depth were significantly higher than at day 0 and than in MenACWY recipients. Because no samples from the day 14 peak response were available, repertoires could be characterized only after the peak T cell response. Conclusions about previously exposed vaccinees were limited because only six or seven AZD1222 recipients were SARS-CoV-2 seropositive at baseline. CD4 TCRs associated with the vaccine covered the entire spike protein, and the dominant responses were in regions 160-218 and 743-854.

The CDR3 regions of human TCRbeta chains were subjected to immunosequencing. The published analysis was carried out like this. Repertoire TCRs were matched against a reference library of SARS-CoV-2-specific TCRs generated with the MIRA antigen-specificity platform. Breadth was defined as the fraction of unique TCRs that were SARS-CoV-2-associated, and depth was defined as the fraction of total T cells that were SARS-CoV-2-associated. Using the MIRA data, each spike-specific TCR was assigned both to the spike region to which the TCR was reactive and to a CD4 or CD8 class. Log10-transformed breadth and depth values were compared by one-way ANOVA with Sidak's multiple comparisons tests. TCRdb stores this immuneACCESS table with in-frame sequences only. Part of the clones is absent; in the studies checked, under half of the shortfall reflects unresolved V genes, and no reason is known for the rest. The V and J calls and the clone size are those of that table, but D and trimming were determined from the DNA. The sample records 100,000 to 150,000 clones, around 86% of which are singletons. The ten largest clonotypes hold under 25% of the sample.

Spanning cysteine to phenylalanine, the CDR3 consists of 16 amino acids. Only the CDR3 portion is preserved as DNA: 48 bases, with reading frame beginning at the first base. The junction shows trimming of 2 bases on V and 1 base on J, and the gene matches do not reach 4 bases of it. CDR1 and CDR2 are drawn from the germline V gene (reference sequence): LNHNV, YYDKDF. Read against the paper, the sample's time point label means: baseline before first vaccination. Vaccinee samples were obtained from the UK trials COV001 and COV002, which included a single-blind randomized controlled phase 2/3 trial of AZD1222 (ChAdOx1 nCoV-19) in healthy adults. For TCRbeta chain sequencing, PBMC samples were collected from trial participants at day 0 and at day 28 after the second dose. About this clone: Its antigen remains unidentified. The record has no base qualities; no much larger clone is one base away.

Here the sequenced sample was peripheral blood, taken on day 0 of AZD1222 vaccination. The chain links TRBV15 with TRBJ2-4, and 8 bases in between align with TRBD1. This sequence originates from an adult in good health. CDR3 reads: CATSRNRGSAKNIQYF. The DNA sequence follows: TGTGCCACCAGCAGAAACAGGGGGAGTGCCAAAAACATTCAGTACTTC.